This TCR beta chain emerged from a study of T cells in localized non-small cell lung cancer. Overall study findings and caveats: Tumor showed lower T cell clonality than uninvolved adjacent lung, where it was highest. In adjacent lung, a median around 52 of the top 100 tumor clones were found. With higher T cell density in blood came longer overall survival.

Lacking atypia, the adjacent lung had been sampled at least 2 cm away from the tumor margin. This clone was seen a handful of times. Its target is not known. Germline V gene lookup returns CDR1 LGHNT and CDR2 FRNRAP. The CDR3 contains 15 residues. V dropped 5 bases and J dropped 1 base, with 12 bases sitting between them. Libraries were prepared by immunoSEQ multiplex PCR; TCRdb keeps only in-frame clonotypes and omits some of them. The table records approximately 1,200 clones, around 20% of them present only once. The TCR sequence derives from a male donor at least 60 years old with stage I lung adenocarcinoma. The J gene is TRBJ2-1, the V gene TRBV12-5; no clear D gene. Sequenced material: normal lung tissue next to the tumor, taken before any cancer treatment. The CDR3 is CASGPSARSYNEQFF. In DNA form, the CDR3 reads TGTGCTAGTGGTCCGTCGGCCCGATCCTACAATGAGCAGTTCTTC.